This T cell receptor (beta chain) was obtained from a study of preoperative IRX-2 immunotherapy in early breast cancer. Per the germline V gene, CDR1 is GTSNPN and CDR2 is SVGIG (reference sequence). Trimming took 1 base from V and 0 from J, leaving 10 bases between them. CDR3 length: 15 amino acids. Some clones are missing from TCRdb's copy, which holds only in-frame ones; the method was immunoSEQ multiplex PCR. The sample has 40,000 to 50,000 clones; approximately 77% are singletons. This sample's treatment: preoperative locoregional IRX-2 cytokine immunotherapy. Preoperative locoregional IRX-2 cytokine immunotherapy was tested in the phase Ib source study.

The receptor was isolated from a human donor with breast cancer. The sample here was tumor tissue, taken after IRX-2 immunotherapy. This rearrangement joins TRBV30 to TRBJ2-4, with D unresolved. CDR3 DNA: TGTGCCTGGAGTGGTCGGATTCTAGCCAAAAACATTCAGTACTTC. Protein sequence: CAWSGRILAKNIQYF. Filled out from reference TRBV30 and TRBJ2-4, the complete variable domain reads SQTIHQWPATLVQPVGSPLSLECTVEGTSNPNLYWYRQAAGRGLQLLFYSVGIGQISSEVPQNLSASRPQDRQFILSSKKLLLSDSGFYLCAWSGRILAKNIQYFGAGTRLSVL.